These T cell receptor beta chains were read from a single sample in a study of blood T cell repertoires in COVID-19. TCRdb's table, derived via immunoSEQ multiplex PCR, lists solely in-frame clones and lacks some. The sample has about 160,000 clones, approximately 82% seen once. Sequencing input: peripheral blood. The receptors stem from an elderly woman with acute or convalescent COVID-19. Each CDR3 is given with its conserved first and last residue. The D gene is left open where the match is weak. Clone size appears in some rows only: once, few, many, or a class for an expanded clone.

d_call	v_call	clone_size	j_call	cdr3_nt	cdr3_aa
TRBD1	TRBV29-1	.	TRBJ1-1	TGCAGCGTTGAACGGACAGGGGTCGGCACTGAAGCTTTCTTT	CSVERTGVGTEAFF
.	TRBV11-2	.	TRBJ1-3	TGTGCCAGCAGCCGACTGCCCGGGACAATCTCTGGAAACACCATATATTTT	CASSRLPGTISGNTIYF
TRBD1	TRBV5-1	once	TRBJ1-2	TGCGCCAGCAGCTTGGGGACAGGGCGTAACTATGGCTACACCTTC	CASSLGTGRNYGYTF
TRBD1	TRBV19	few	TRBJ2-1	TGTGCCAGTAGTATACTACAGGGGGCCTGGGAGCAGTTCTTC	CASSILQGAWEQFF
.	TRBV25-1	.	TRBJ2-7	TGTGCCAGCAGTGTGACAGGACGCCCAGCCGAGCAGTACTTC	CASSVTGRPAEQYF
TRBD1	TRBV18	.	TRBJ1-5	TGTGCCAGCTCACCACCACAGGGGGCCGGTAATCAGCCCCAGCATTTT	CASSPPQGAGNQPQHF
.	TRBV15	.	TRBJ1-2	TGTGCCACCAGGGACAGCTCTAACCTCTATGGCTACACCTTC	CATRDSSNLYGYTF
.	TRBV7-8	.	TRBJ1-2	TGTGCCAGCAGCCTACAGGCATGGGATGGCTACACCTTC	CASSLQAWDGYTF
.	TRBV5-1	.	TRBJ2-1	TGCGCCAGCAGCTTGATCGGGCTAGCTGACAATGAGCAGTTCTTC	CASSLIGLADNEQFF
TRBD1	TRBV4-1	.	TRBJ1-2	TGCGCCAGCAGCCAAGTCCCCGGGACAGCGAGCTATGGCTACACCTTC	CASSQVPGTASYGYTF